This T cell receptor (beta chain) was sequenced in a study of blood T cell repertoires in COVID-19. The repertoire was sequenced with immunoSEQ multiplex PCR; TCRdb's copy has only in-frame clones and lacks some. The sample carries 230,000 or so clones, 86% recorded once. The germline CDR1 and CDR2 sequences are KGHSH and LQKENI. V gave up 3 bases and J gave up 7 bases; unmatched junction bases: 11. The CDR3 has 16 residues. Sequenced material: PBMCs or T cells enriched from blood (not recorded which). The chain is built from TRBV18 and TRBJ1-2, with 10 bases aligning to TRBD1. The source of this sequence is a woman between 40 and 50 years old with acute COVID-19. The CDR3: CASSPGQGRRWAGYTF. The CDR3, as DNA: TGTGCCAGCTCACCGGGACAGGGGCGTAGGTGGGCTGGCTACACCTTC.